The 25 T cell receptor beta chains reported below all come from one sample, sequenced in a study of blood T cells in healthy people across ages. For the second PCR, which ran for roughly 7 to 11 cycles, a sample-barcoded 5' primer and a J-beta primer mix were used. MiXCR, applied by TCRdb to the 5' RACE reads, yields one record per CDR3 protein. The table has about 700,000 distinct CDR3 sequences, 32% seen once; the top ten hold over 15%. What was sequenced was blood. The receptors derive from a woman of 80 years or more in good health.

This clonotype was found a few times. The chain joins TRBV15 to TRBJ1-2, with D tentatively TRBD1 (6 bases). V gave up 3 bases and J gave up 6 bases, with 17 bases separating them. From germline, CDR1 is LNHNV and CDR2 YYDKDF (reference sequence). The CDR3 covers 15 residues. The CDR3 is CATSSAGTLRDGYTF. For the CDR3, the DNA is TGTGCCACCAGCAGCGCCGGGACACTGAGGGATGGCTACACCTTC.

This clonotype has ten or more counts. The V call is TRBV5-5, the J call TRBJ2-3; TRBD1 agrees at 10 bases. The CDR3 spans 16 residues. The J segment lost 3 bases and the V segment lost 0 bases, leaving 4 bases of the junction unmatched. The V gene's germline CDR1 is SGHKS and CDR2 YYEKEE (reference sequence). CDR3 bases: TGTGCCAGCAGCTTGGGACAGGGGGCGAGTACAGATACGCAGTATTTT. This gives the protein CASSLGQGASTDTQYF.

V usage is TRBV4-1 and J usage is TRBJ1-1, with a possible D match to TRBD1 (6 bases). Trimming shortened V by 0 bases and J by 7 bases, and 15 bases separated the two germline ends. From germline, CDR1 is MGHRA and CDR2 YSYEKL. This CDR3 has 15 residues. The chain's CDR3 is CASSQEAGAAIEAFF. CDR3 in DNA: TGCGCCAGCAGCCAAGAGGCAGGGGCCGCGATTGAAGCTTTCTTT.

Ten or more counts support this clonotype. This rearrangement joins TRBV6-5 to TRBJ2-7; D might be TRBD1 or TRBD2, each matching 5 bases. CDR1 and CDR2 from the germline V gene are MNHEY and SVGAGI. The CDR3 runs 15 residues. V was trimmed by 6 bases and J by 5 bases, leaving 20 bases between them. CDR3 DNA: TGTGCCAGCAGGGAAAAGGGACGGGCAAGGGACGAGCAGTACTTC. Protein sequence: CASREKGRARDEQYF.

V is TRBV20-1 and J is TRBJ2-3, with D possibly TRBD2 on 6 matching bases. The CDR3 is 15 amino acids. Germline CDR1 is DFQATT and CDR2 is SNEGSKA (reference sequence). Trimming removed 6 bases at V and 1 base at J, with 17 bases between. The CDR3 nucleotides read TGCAGTGCAGGAGCCCGGAGGGAAGGCACAGATACGCAGTATTTT. It encodes CSAGARREGTDTQYF.

In this sample, this clonotype turned up a few times. The chain is built from TRBV15 and TRBJ1-1, with D tentatively TRBD1 (5 bases). The CDR3 has 17 residues. V gave up 0 bases and J gave up 5 bases, with 19 bases separating them. Germline-derived CDR1 and CDR2 are LNHNV and YYDKDF (reference sequence). CDR3 sequence (DNA): TGTGCCACCAGCAGAGATAGGTTTGCGGCAGGGTGGACTGAAGCTTTCTTT. Its protein is CATSRDRFAAGWTEAFF.

This clonotype was detected a few times. A much more abundant neighbour one base away suggests this may be a read error. The gene calls are TRBV7-8 and TRBJ2-5; D is uncertain. V was pared by 5 bases and J by 11 bases, with 12 bases between. The germline V gene encodes CDR1 SGHVS and CDR2 FQNEAQ. This CDR3 contains 11 residues. The DNA of the CDR3 is TGTGCCAGCAGCCGCGGACGTGGTCAGTACTTC. This encodes CASSRGRGQYF. Together with reference TRBV7-8 and TRBJ2-5, the CDR3 gives the full variable domain: GAGVSQSPRYKVAKRGQDVALRCDPISGHVSLFWYQQALGQGPEFLTYFQNEAQLDKSGLPSDRFFAERPEGSVSTLKIQRTQQEDSAVYLCASSRGRGQYFGPGTRLLVL.

Many counts were recorded for this clonotype. The rearrangement links TRBV3-1 to TRBJ1-1; 7 nucleotides line up with TRBD1. J gave up 1 base and V 4 bases, and 6 bases lay outside the gene matches. From germline, CDR1 is LGHDT and CDR2 YNNKEL (reference sequence). The CDR3 length is 15 residues. The CDR3 coding sequence is TGTGCCAGCAGCCCTTGGACAGGATCGAACACTGAAGCTTTCTTT. It is translated as CASSPWTGSNTEAFF.

The J gene is TRBJ2-3, the V gene TRBV3-1, with 9 bases matching TRBD2. J was trimmed by 2 bases and V by 2 bases; bases with no gene match: 8. The CDR3 is made up of 17 amino acids. Germline assignment: CDR1 LGHDT and CDR2 YNNKEL (reference sequence). The CDR3 protein is CASSQFSSGGSTDTQYF. For the CDR3, the DNA is TGTGCCAGCAGCCAATTCAGTAGCGGGGGCTCCACAGATACGCAGTATTTT.

This clonotype showed up many times. This rearrangement joins TRBV6-1 to TRBJ1-2, with 8 positions matching TRBD1. Germline V gives CDR1 MNHNS, CDR2 SASEGT. The CDR3 has 15 residues. Unmatched junction bases numbered 8, after V lost 6 bases and J lost 2 bases. The CDR3 loop reads CASSQRTGNNYGYTF. Here the CDR3 DNA reads TGTGCCAGCAGCCAGAGGACAGGGAACAACTATGGCTACACCTTC.

Worth noting for this clonotype: One end of the junction varies from germline; a read error may be responsible. The chain couples TRBV5-1 to TRBJ1-2, with a tentative D call TRBD1 (5 bases). CDR1 and CDR2 (germline): SGHRS, YFSETQ. This CDR3 region has 15 residues. CDR3 in amino acids: CASSLEGTPRYGYTF. The CDR3, as DNA: TGCGCCAGTAGCTTGGAAGGGACTCCTCGCTATGGCTACACCTTC.

Many counts were recorded for this clonotype. This may be a read error, as it is one base from a much larger clone. V is TRBV7-2 and J is TRBJ2-7; TRBD1 agrees at 8 bases. The CDR3 is 13 amino acids. V lost 5 bases to trimming and J lost 4 bases; unmatched junction nucleotides: 4. Germline values: CDR1 SGHTA, CDR2 FQGNSA. The CDR3 DNA sequence: TGTGCCAGCAGCCCAGGGGGCTGTTACGAGCAGTACTTC. It translates to CASSPGGCYEQYF.

In regard to this clonotype: Possible read error: a much larger clone is one base away. The chain carries TRBV10-3 and TRBJ2-7, with 8 bases identical to TRBD1. The CDR3 is 14 residues long. CDR1 and CDR2 (germline): ENHRY, SYGVKD. Losses at the gene ends were 6 bases for V and 3 bases for J; bases not matched to a gene: 7. The CDR3 spells CAIRGEQGVYEQYF. The CDR3 coding sequence is TGTGCCATCAGGGGGGAACAGGGGGTCTACGAGCAGTACTTC.

There are many counts of this clonotype. V and J are TRBV7-2 and TRBJ1-6, with 8 bases fitting TRBD1. In germline, CDR1 is SGHTA, CDR2 FQGNSA. This CDR3 comprises 15 residues. With 4 bases clipped from V and 10 bases from J, the junction kept 9 bases outside the gene matches. CDR3 DNA sequence: TGTGCCAGCAGCTCCCGGACAGGGTTGGGATCACCCCTCCACTTT. Protein product: CASSSRTGLGSPLHF.

In its sample, this clonotype was seen a few times. This may come from a read error, since a much larger clone is one base off. This sequence joins TRBV5-6 and TRBJ2-5; 10 positions match TRBD1. With 0 bases clipped from V and 4 bases from J, the junction kept 6 bases outside the gene matches. Germline CDR1 SGHDT, CDR2 YYEEEE. The CDR3 sequence is 16 residues long. The CDR3 nucleotides read TGTGCCAGCAGCTTGGAGGAGGGACAGGGGATAGAGACCCAGTACTTC. This sequence encodes CASSLEEGQGIETQYF.

This clonotype was found many times. The V gene is TRBV20-1, the J gene TRBJ1-1; D unclear. This CDR3 spans 14 amino acids. With 6 bases removed from V and 1 base from J, the gap between germline ends came to 15 bases. The germline gives CDR1 DFQATT, CDR2 SNEGSKA (reference sequence). The CDR3 DNA follows: TGCAGTGCAATGGTAACGGGAACGAACACTGAAGCTTTCTTT. Its protein is CSAMVTGTNTEAFF.

This clonotype was counted between two and nine times. The germline gene is not matched at one end of the junction; a read error may be the cause. The CDR3: CSARVPSGGYTDAQYF. CDR3 in DNA: TGCAGTGCTAGGGTCCCTAGCGGGGGATACACAGATGCGCAGTATTTT. V is TRBV20-1 and J is TRBJ2-3; 10 nucleotides line up with TRBD2. Germline V CDR1 and CDR2: DFQATT, SNEGSKA (reference sequence). The CDR3 spans 16 residues.

The V call is TRBV3-1, the J call TRBJ2-2, with D possibly called TRBD1 or TRBD2 (5 bases each). Trimming shortened V by 0 bases and J by 3 bases, and 14 bases separated the two germline ends. This CDR3 region has 17 residues. In germline, CDR1 is LGHDT, CDR2 YNNKEL (reference sequence). The CDR3 reads CASSQEGPGTDTGELFF. The CDR3 region has the DNA TGTGCCAGCAGCCAAGAAGGTCCAGGGACGGACACCGGGGAGCTGTTTTTT.

A note on this clonotype: A much larger clone differs from this one at a single base, so this may be a read error. The chain has TRBV11-3 and TRBJ2-6, with no clear D. Germline V CDR1 and CDR2: SGHNT, YENEEA. The CDR3 is 14 amino acids. CDR3 loop: CTSSSHSGANVLTF. CDR3 nucleotides: TGTACCAGCAGCTCACACTCTGGGGCCAACGTCCTGACTTTC.

This clonotype was observed at least ten times. A read error may produce the germline difference seen at one junction end. This chain links TRBV2 with TRBJ2-1; D unresolved. This CDR3 is built from 15 residues. Germline CDR1 reads SNHLY; CDR2 reads FYNNEI. The CDR3 region has the DNA TGTGCCAGCAGCGAAGAGTATAGCTCCTACAATGAGCAGTTCTTC. Amino acids: CASSEEYSSYNEQFF.

The chain links TRBV9 to TRBJ2-1; the match to TRBD1 covers 8 bases. The DNA end favors TRBJ2-7, so the J call may be wrong. Germline loops: CDR1 SGDLS, CDR2 YYNGEE. The CDR3 sequence is 13 residues long. CDR3 region: CASSGTGSNEQYF. CDR3 in DNA: TGTGCCAGCAGCGGGACAGGGAGCAATGAGCAGTACTTC.

A note on this clonotype: This may stem from a read error, because a much larger clone lies one nucleotide away. This rearrangement joins TRBV5-5 to TRBJ2-7; possible D gene TRBD1, 5 bases. The V gene's germline CDR1 is SGHKS and CDR2 YYEKEE (reference sequence). There are 14 residues in the CDR3. The CDR3 here is CARSRVMDNFEQYF. CDR3 nucleotides: TGTGCCCGCAGCCGCGTCATGGACAACTTCGAGCAGTACTTC.

V usage is TRBV7-2 and J usage is TRBJ2-5, with TRBD2 matching 8 bases. Germline-derived CDR1 and CDR2 are SGHTA and FQGNSA. The CDR3 has 17 amino acids. Unmatched junction bases numbered 23, after V lost 6 bases and J lost 11 bases. The CDR3 sequence is CASSPPIGAGAPNEQYF. The CDR3 DNA sequence: TGTGCCAGCAGTCCCCCTATAGGAGCGGGGGCGCCCAATGAGCAGTACTTC. The full variable domain, with the rest looked up from reference TRBV7-2 and TRBJ2-5, is GAGVSQSPSNKVTEKGKDVELRCDPISGHTALYWYRQSLGQGLEFLIYFQGNSAPDKSGLPSDRFSAERTGGSVSTLTIQRTQQEDSAVYLCASSPPIGAGAPNEQYFGPGTRLLVL.

This clonotype showed up just a few times. The V and J genes are TRBV6-2 or TRBV6-3 and TRBJ1-1, with D possibly TRBD1 on 5 matching bases. CDR3 length: 14 amino acids. V was cut by 6 bases and J by 5 bases, with 16 bases left in between. Per the germline V gene, CDR1 is MNHEY and CDR2 is SVGEGT. The CDR3 DNA reads as TGTGCCAGCAGCCGGGGACCTCTAAGGACTGAAGCTTTCTTT. Protein sequence: CASSRGPLRTEAFF.

About this clonotype: A much larger clone is a single base away; this may be a read error. The chain is built from TRBV5-1 and TRBJ2-1; 11 nucleotides match TRBD2. The CDR3 runs 18 residues. The germline V gene has CDR1 SGHRS and CDR2 YFSETQ. This CDR3 reads CASSLGVRLAGSYSEQFF. The DNA for the CDR3 is TGCGCCAGCAGCTTGGGGGTTAGACTAGCGGGGTCCTACAGTGAGCAGTTCTTC.